This T cell receptor (beta chain) was observed in a study of identical twins. Regarding the study as a whole: Among monozygotic twins, out-of-frame TCR alpha sharing exceeded what models predicted. Memory repertoires lacked the insertion deficit that abundant cord blood beta clonotypes showed.

All donors were healthy Caucasians. The germline gives CDR1 MNHEY, CDR2 SVGAGI. The CDR3 length is 15 residues. V lost 10 bases, J lost 8 bases, and 16 bases stayed unmatched. Of note for this clonotype: Antigen: not known.

One entry per CDR3 protein, called by TCRdb with MiXCR from the 5' RACE reads. The data contain approximately 500,000 distinct CDR3 sequences, roughly 15% of them singletons. In addition, the sample was reused for a study of yellow fever vaccine responses in identical twins.

This receptor was taken from a young woman in good health. The chain joins TRBV6-5 to TRBJ2-1; 8 nucleotides agree with TRBD2. Material: CD4+ T cells sorted from blood. CDR3 residues: CATRFLSSGSHEQFF. CDR3 bases: TGTGCCACCCGTTTTTTGTCGAGCGGGAGTCATGAGCAGTTCTTC.